This TCR beta chain was captured by sequencing in a study of cytomegalovirus exposure and HLA in healthy donors. As to this clone: Its target is unknown.

The CDR3 has 15 residues. V lost 1 base, J lost 3 bases, and 12 bases lay in between. CDR1 and CDR2 from the germline V gene are LGHNT and FRNRAP. Findings of the study overall: Earlier findings revealed that most TCR beta V segments proved productive either about 87% or about 30% of the time. Cytomegalovirus-associated status was assigned to approximately 160 TCR beta chains. An ancestry cluster, one associated with Asian ancestry, reportedly showed fewer N-insertions than the approximately 670-donor mean in a later analysis. Researchers reported from a later analysis that most CMV-associated TCR beta chains appeared HLA-restricted.

The PCR used 60 Vbeta and 13 Jbeta primers. Sequenced by immunoSEQ multiplex PCR; TCRdb stores in-frame clones only, minus some. The repertoire holds approximately 190,000 clones, with 80% to 85% as singletons. This TCR derives from a man aged 35 to 55 in good health and CMV-seropositive. The genes are TRBV12-5 and TRBJ1-2, with D perhaps TRBD1 (6 bases). The specimen sequenced was PBMCs. CDR3 coding DNA: TGTGCTAGTGGTTTGGACAGGGAATATTACTATGGCTACACCTTC. As protein: CASGLDREYYYGYTF.